This T cell receptor beta chain comes out of a study of blood T cell repertoires in COVID-19. Study-level information: COVID-19 samples from acute and convalescent phases originated in the United States, Italy and Spain. T cells, B-cell-depleted T cells, or PBMCs supplied cDNA or gDNA.

In germline, CDR1 is LGHDT, CDR2 YNNKEL (reference sequence). The CDR3 extends over 13 amino acids. Trimming left V 2 bases short and J 6 bases short, with 8 bases between. Authors' analysis steps: Cell counts per sample came from amplifying reference gene primers. This table comes from immunoSEQ multiplex PCR, and its TCRdb copy is limited to in-frame clones, with some not included. V and J calls and clone size are as listed in that table; D and trimming were resolved from the DNA. Here the sample spans just over 20,000 clones, about nine tenths being singletons. Sequencing input: peripheral blood. V and J are TRBV3-1 (or the pseudogene TRBV3-2) and TRBJ1-5; no firm D call. The sequence came from a man aged 50 to 59 with active COVID-19. The CDR3 region has the DNA TGTGCCAGCAGCCAACCAGGCACTCAGCCCCAGCATTTT. It specifies CASSQPGTQPQHF.